These 9 T cell receptor beta chains were all obtained from the same sample, sequenced in a study of blood T cell repertoires in COVID-19. The data were produced by immunoSEQ multiplex PCR, yet TCRdb's version contains in-frame clones alone and is incomplete. Of 95,000 to 150,000 clones in the sample, around two thirds were seen once. The sequenced material came from peripheral blood. The receptors derive from a woman aged 70-85 years with acute or convalescent COVID-19.

The chain links TRBV21-1 to TRBJ2-3; TRBD1, the D gene given by the table, was not confirmed from the DNA. TRBV21-1 is assigned pseudogene status. The CDR3 sequence is 15 residues long. DNA for the CDR3: TGTGCCAGCAGCACCTGGACAGGAGGGACAGATACGCAGTATTTT. It translates to CASSTWTGGTDTQYF.

This chain links TRBV7-2 with TRBJ2-2; possibly TRBD2 for D (5 bases). The CDR3 consists of 16 residues. Per the germline V gene, CDR1 is SGHTA and CDR2 is FQGNSA. Trimming shortened V by 6 bases and J by 6 bases, and 20 bases separated the two germline ends. The CDR3 DNA reads TGTGCCAGCAGTCAAACCAGCGGCCTCGGGGCCGGGGAGCTGTTTTTT. Protein sequence: CASSQTSGLGAGELFF.

This CDR3 reads CASSLGPSGRAWGTDTQYF. DNA for the CDR3: TGTGCCAGCAGCTTAGGGCCTAGCGGGAGGGCCTGGGGCACAGATACGCAGTATTTT. This chain joins TRBV7-3 and TRBJ2-3, with TRBD2 identical over 12 bases. Germline CDR1 and CDR2: SGHTA and FQGTGA. Trimming cost V 2 bases and J 1 base; bases outside gene matches: 10. The CDR3 is made up of 19 amino acids.

The chain carries TRBV6-5 and TRBJ2-7; D gene ambiguous. Looked up from germline, CDR1 is MNHEY and CDR2 is SVGAGI. V was cut by 6 bases and J by 5 bases, with 14 bases left in between. The CDR3 length is 13 residues. The CDR3 sequence: CASSPQMLNEQYF. The CDR3, as DNA: TGTGCCAGCAGCCCCCAAATGCTAAACGAGCAGTACTTC.

This clone was seen only a few times. The V call is TRBV3-1 (or the pseudogene TRBV3-2), the J call TRBJ2-7; the match to TRBD2 covers 13 bases. Looked up from germline, CDR1 is LGHDT and CDR2 is YNNKEL (reference sequence). The CDR3 loop spans 15 amino acids. The V gene end was trimmed by 2 bases and the J gene end by 6 bases; junction bases not matched to a gene: 4. The CDR3 protein is CASSQRTSGGSEQYF. DNA for the CDR3: TGTGCCAGCAGCCAACGGACTAGCGGGGGCTCCGAGCAGTACTTC.

This chain links TRBV5-6 with TRBJ2-7; 10 nucleotides match TRBD1. The CDR3 contains 15 residues. CDR1 SGHDT and CDR2 YYEEEE come from the germline V gene. After removal of 6 bases from V and 4 bases from J, the junction contained 10 bases not matched to a gene. As DNA, the CDR3 is TGTGCCAGCACCCGGATGACAGGGGGCGCGTACGAGCAGTACTTC. As protein: CASTRMTGGAYEQYF.

V and J are TRBV30 and TRBJ2-1; 13 bases are shared with TRBD2. CDR3 length: 15 residues. Germline CDR1 GTSNPN, CDR2 SVGIG (reference sequence). The trim removed 2 bases at V and 5 bases at J, leaving 3 bases unmatched. The CDR3 DNA sequence: TGTGCCTGGAGTACGGGACTAGCGGGGCACAATGAGCAGTTCTTC. The encoded protein is CAWSTGLAGHNEQFF.

The chain has TRBV7-2 and TRBJ2-5; 10 nucleotides match TRBD1. This CDR3 is 14 amino acids long. Trimming took 5 bases from V and 6 from J; bases not matched to a gene: 6. Per germline, CDR1 SGHTA and CDR2 FQGNSA. CDR3 in DNA: TGTGCCAGCAGCCTTGACAGGGGGCAACAGACCCAGTACTTC. It translates to CASSLDRGQQTQYF.

The chain links TRBV19 to TRBJ2-7, with TRBD2 matching 8 bases. CDR1 and CDR2 (germline): LNHDA, SQIVND (reference sequence). The CDR3 extends over 14 amino acids. J lost 2 bases, V lost 6 bases, and 6 bases had no gene match. CDR3 loop: CASSAGLATYEQYF. The CDR3 nucleotides read TGTGCCAGTAGCGCCGGACTAGCTACCTACGAGCAGTACTTC.